This is a list of T cell receptor beta chains from one sample in a study of response to subunit inactivated influenza vaccine. TCRdb used MiXCR to reprocess the RT-PCR reads, holding one entry per CDR3 protein. Of hundreds of thousands of distinct CDR3 sequences in the sample, about 20% were seen once. The sequences come from PBMCs from blood, collected approximately 20 months after vaccination. These TCRs come from a man aged 45 to 70 who received an inactivated influenza vaccine. CDR3s include the opening cysteine and the closing phenylalanine or tryptophan. A D gene is named only where the DNA matches it firmly. A row's size may be missing; if present it is once, few, many or a size class.

size	V	J	D	DNA	CDR3
few	TRBV29-1	TRBJ1-2	.	TGCAGCGTTGAAGAAAATTCTAACTATGGCTACACCTTC	CSVEENSNYGYTF
.	TRBV6-1	TRBJ2-5	.	TGTGCCAGCAGTCCCGACGGAGAGAAAGAGACCCAGTACTTC	CASSPDGEKETQYF
.	TRBV20-1	TRBJ2-7	TRBD1	TGCAGTGCTAACCAGGGGGCTACGTCCTACGAGCAGTACTTC	CSANQGATSYEQYF
few	TRBV20-1	TRBJ1-5	.	TGCAGTGCCGCGATTGTTCGCTATCAGCCCCAGCATTTT	CSAAIVRYQPQHF
few	TRBV7-9	TRBJ1-6	.	TGTGCCAGCAGCTTAGAGATGTCACGCGCTCCGACCCTCCACTTT	CASSLEMSRAPTLHF
.	TRBV6-1	TRBJ2-3	TRBD2	TGTGCCAGCAGAGGACTAGCGGGGGGTGGATTCACAGATACGCAGTATTTT	CASRGLAGGGFTDTQYF
once	TRBV28	TRBJ2-7	.	TGTGCCAGCAGTTTACGGCAGGGGTTAACGGGGGCCTACGAGCAGTACTTC	CASSLRQGLTGAYEQYF
few	TRBV4-3	TRBJ1-4	.	TGCGCCAGCAGCCAAGCCCCCGGGTGGGCAACTAATGAAAAACTGTTTTTT	CASSQAPGWATNEKLFF
few	TRBV4-1	TRBJ2-1	TRBD2	TGCGCCAGCAGCCAAGCTTTTGCGGGGGGTCTCAATGAGCAGTTCTTC	CASSQAFAGGLNEQFF
.	TRBV6-2/TRBV6-3	TRBJ2-3	.	TGTGCCAGCAGTTACGGGAAACGGGAGAGACACACAGATACGCAGTATTTT	CASSYGKRERHTDTQYF
.	TRBV30	TRBJ1-4	.	TGTGCCTGGAGTGTACAGAAGAATCTGGGTGAAAAACTGTTTTTT	CAWSVQKNLGEKLFF
many	TRBV12-3/TRBV12-4	TRBJ1-4	TRBD1	TGTGCCAGCAGTCCGACAGGGGGAAATGAAAAACTGTTTTTT	CASSPTGGNEKLFF
few	TRBV7-9	TRBJ1-2	.	TGTGCCAGCAGCTTAAGAGGGGAAGCGGTCTACACCTTC	CASSLRGEAVYTF
many	TRBV20-1	TRBJ1-5	TRBD1	TGCAGTGCCCCATTGCCAGGGGGGAGCAATCAGCCCCAGCATTTT	CSAPLPGGSNQPQHF
.	TRBV11-2	TRBJ2-1	TRBD2	TGTGCCAGCAGCTTAGAGGGAGCGGGAACTAGTATTTACAATGAGCAGTTCTTC	CASSLEGAGTSIYNEQFF
many	TRBV12-3/TRBV12-4	TRBJ1-2	.	TGTGCCAGCAGTCAGGCCCGGGGGGAAAACTATGGCTACACCTTC	CASSQARGENYGYTF
many	TRBV25-1	TRBJ1-1	.	TGTGCCAGCAGTGAAGTGGGACCGCAGAACACTGAAGCTTTCTTT	CASSEVGPQNTEAFF
.	TRBV5-6	TRBJ2-4	.	TGTGCCAGCAGCTTTGAAAACATTCAGTACTTC	CASSFENIQYF
.	TRBV27	TRBJ1-5	.	TGTGCCAGCAGAACGCGGGACTCCAATCAGCCCCAGCATTTT	CASRTRDSNQPQHF
few	TRBV2	TRBJ1-3	TRBD1	TGTGCCAGCAGCGTTACAGGGGTCTCTGGAAACACCATATATTTT	CASSVTGVSGNTIYF
few	TRBV5-5	TRBJ2-1	TRBD2	TGTGCCAGCAGCTTGTATACTAGCGGGAAAGACAATGAGCAGTTCTTC	CASSLYTSGKDNEQFF
few	TRBV4-1	TRBJ1-3	.	TGCGCCAGCAGCCAAGGAGGATTAGGAAACACCATATATTTT	CASSQGGLGNTIYF
.	TRBV27	TRBJ2-3	TRBD2	TGTGCCAGCAGTTTAACTAGCGGACCAGATACGCAGTATTTT	CASSLTSGPDTQYF
.	TRBV3-1	TRBJ2-5	.	TGTGCCAGCAGCCTCAGGATCGACCAAGAGACCCAGTACTTC	CASSLRIDQETQYF
.	TRBV27	TRBJ2-7	TRBD2	TGTGCCAGCAGTTTAGAGCGGGGCGCCTATGAGCAGTACTTC	CASSLERGAYEQYF
once	TRBV12-3/TRBV12-4	TRBJ2-3	.	TGTGCCAGCAGTGGGATGAGACGTACGCAGTATTTT	CASSGMRRTQYF
many	TRBV2	TRBJ1-5	.	TGTGCCAGCAGTGAAAGGAGCAATCAGCCCCAGCATTTT	CASSERSNQPQHF